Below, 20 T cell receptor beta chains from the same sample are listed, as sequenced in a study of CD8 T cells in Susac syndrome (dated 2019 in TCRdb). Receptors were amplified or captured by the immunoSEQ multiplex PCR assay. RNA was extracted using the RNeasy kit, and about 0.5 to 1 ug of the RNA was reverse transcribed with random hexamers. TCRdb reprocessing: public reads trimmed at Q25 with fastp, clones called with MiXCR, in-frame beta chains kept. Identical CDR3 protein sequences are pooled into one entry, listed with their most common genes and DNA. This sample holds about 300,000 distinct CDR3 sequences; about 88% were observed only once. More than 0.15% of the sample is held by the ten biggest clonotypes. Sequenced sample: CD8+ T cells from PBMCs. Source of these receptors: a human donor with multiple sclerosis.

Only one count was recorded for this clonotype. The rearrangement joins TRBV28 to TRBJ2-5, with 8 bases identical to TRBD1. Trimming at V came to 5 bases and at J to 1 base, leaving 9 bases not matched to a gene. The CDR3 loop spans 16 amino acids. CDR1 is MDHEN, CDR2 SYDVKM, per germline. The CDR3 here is CASSTRQGYLQETQYF. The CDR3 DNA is TGTGCCAGCAGTACCCGACAGGGGTACCTCCAAGAGACCCAGTACTTC.

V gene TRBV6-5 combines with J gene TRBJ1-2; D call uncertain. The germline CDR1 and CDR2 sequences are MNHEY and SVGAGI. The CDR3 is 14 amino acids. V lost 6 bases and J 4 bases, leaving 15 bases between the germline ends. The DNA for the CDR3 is TGTGCCAGCAGGGGTCAACGGGGATCCTATGGCTACACCTTC. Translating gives CASRGQRGSYGYTF.

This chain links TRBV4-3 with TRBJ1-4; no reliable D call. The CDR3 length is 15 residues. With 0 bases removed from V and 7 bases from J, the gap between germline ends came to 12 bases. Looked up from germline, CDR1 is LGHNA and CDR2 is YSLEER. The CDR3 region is CASSQDQGSTEKLFF. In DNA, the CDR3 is TGCGCCAGCAGCCAAGATCAAGGGTCCACTGAAAAACTGTTTTTT.

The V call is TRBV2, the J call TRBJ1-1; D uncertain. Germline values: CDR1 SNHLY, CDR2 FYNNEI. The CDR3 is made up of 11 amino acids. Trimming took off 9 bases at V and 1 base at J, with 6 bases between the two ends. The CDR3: CARETNTEAFF. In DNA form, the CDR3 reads TGTGCCAGAGAGACGAACACTGAAGCTTTCTTT.

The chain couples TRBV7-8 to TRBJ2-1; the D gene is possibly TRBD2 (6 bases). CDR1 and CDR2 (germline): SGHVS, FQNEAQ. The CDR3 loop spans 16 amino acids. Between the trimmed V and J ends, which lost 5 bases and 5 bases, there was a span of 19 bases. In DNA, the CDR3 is TGTGCCAGCAGCCGGGCCCAGGAGGGCGCTAACAATGAGCAGTTCTTC. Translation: CASSRAQEGANNEQFF.

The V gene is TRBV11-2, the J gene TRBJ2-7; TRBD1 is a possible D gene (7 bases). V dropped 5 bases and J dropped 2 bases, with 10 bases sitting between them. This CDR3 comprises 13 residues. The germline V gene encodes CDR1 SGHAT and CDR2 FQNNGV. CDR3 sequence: CASSRGTAYEQYF. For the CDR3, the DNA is TGTGCCAGCAGCCGCGGGACAGCCTACGAGCAGTACTTC.

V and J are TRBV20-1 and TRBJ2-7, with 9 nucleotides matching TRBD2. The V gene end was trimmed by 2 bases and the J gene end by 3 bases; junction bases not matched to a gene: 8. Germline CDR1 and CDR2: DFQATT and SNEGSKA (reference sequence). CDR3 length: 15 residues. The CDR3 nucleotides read TGCAGTGCTAGACCCCGACTAGCGGAAATCTACGAGCAGTACTTC. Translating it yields CSARPRLAEIYEQYF.

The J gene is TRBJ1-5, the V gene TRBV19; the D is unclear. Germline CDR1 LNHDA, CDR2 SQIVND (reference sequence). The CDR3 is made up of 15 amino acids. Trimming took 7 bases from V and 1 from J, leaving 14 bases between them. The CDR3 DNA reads TGTGCCAGTACCACAGCTACTAGGAGCAATCAGCCCCAGCATTTT. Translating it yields CASTTATRSNQPQHF.

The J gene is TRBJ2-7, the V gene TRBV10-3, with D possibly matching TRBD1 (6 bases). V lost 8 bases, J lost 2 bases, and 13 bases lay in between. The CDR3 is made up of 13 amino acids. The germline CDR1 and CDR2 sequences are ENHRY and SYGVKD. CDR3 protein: CAICPGEPYEQYF. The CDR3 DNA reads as TGTGCCATCTGCCCAGGGGAACCCTACGAGCAGTACTTC.

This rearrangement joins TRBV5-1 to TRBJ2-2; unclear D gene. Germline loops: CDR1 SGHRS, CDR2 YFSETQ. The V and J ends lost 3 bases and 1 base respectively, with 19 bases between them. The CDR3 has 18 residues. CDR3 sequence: CASSSDHQWARNTGELFF. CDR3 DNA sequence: TGCGCCAGCAGCTCCGACCATCAGTGGGCTCGGAACACCGGGGAGCTGTTTTTT. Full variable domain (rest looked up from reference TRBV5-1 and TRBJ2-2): KAGVTQTPRYLIKTRGQQVTLSCSPISGHRSVSWYQQTPGQGLQFLFEYFSETQRNKGNFPGRFSGRQFSNSRSEMNVSTLELGDSALYLCASSSDHQWARNTGELFFGEGSRLTVL.

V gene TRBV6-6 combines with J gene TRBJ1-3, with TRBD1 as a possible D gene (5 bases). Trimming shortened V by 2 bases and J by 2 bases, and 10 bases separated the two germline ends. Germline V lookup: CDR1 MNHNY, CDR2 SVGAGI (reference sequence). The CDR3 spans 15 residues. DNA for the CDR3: TGTGCCAGCAGTTACAATGCAGGGCCTGGAAACACCATATATTTT. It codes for CASSYNAGPGNTIYF.

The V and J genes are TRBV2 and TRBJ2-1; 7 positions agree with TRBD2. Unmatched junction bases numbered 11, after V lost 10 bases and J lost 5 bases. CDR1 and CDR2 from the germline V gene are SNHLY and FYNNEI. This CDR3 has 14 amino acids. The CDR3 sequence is CATRGVLEDNEQFF. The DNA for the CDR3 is TGTGCCACCCGGGGGGTCCTTGAGGACAATGAGCAGTTCTTC. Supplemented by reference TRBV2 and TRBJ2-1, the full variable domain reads EPEVTQTPSHQVTQMGQEVILRCVPISNHLYFYWYRQILGQKVEFLVSFYNNEISEKSEIFDDQFSVERPDGSNFTLKIRSTKLEDSAMYFCATRGVLEDNEQFFGPGTRLTVL.

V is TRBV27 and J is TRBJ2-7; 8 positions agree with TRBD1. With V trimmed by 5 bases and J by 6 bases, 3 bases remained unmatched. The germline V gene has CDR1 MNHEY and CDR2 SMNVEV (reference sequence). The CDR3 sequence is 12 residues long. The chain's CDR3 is CASSDRGGEQYF. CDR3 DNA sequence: TGTGCCAGCAGTGACAGGGGAGGCGAGCAGTACTTC.

The CDR3 bases are TGCGCCAGCAGCCAAGATCGGGACCTCGACGAGCAGTACTTC. Protein product: CASSQDRDLDEQYF. The chain couples TRBV4-1 to TRBJ2-7; D possibly uses TRBD1 or TRBD2 (5 bases each). V gave up 0 bases and J gave up 5 bases, with 11 bases separating them. Per germline, CDR1 MGHRA and CDR2 YSYEKL. This CDR3 contains 14 residues.

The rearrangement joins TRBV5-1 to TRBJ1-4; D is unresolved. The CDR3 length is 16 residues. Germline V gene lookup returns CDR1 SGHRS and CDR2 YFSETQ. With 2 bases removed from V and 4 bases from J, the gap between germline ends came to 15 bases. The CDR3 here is CASSLSAEDLNEKLFF. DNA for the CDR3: TGCGCCAGCAGCTTATCGGCAGAAGATCTTAATGAAAAACTGTTTTTT.

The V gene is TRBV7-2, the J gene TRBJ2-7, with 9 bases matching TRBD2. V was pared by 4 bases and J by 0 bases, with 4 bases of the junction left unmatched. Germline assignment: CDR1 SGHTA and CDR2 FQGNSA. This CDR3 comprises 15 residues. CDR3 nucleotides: TGTGCCAGCAGCTGGACTAGCGCAAGCTCCTACGAGCAGTACTTC. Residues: CASSWTSASSYEQYF.

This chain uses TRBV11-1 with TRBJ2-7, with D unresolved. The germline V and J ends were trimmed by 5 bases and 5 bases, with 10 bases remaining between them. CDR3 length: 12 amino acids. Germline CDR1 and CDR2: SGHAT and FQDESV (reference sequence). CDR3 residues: CASSPRQDEQYF. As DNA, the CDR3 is TGTGCCAGCAGCCCCCGGCAGGACGAGCAGTACTTC.

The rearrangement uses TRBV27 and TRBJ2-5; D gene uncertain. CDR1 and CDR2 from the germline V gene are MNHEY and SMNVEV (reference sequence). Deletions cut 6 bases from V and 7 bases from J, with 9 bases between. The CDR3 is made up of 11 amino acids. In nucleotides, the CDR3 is TGTGCCAGCAGGAGTGTTGGGACCCAGTACTTC. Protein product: CASRSVGTQYF.

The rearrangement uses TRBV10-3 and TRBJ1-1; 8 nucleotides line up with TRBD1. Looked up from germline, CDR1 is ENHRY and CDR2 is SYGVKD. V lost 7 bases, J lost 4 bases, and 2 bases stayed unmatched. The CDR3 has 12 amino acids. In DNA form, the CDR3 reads TGTGCCATCAATGACAGGGGCACTGAAGCTTTCTTT. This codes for CAINDRGTEAFF.

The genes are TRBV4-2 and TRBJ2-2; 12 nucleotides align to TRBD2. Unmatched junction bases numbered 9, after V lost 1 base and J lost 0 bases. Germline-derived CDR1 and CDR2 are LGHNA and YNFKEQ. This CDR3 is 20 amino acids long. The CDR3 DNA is TGTGCCAGCAGCCAAGGACTAGCGGGAGTACCCAACACGAACACCGGGGAGCTGTTTTTT. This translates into CASSQGLAGVPNTNTGELFF.